This TCR beta chain derives from a study of cytomegalovirus exposure and HLA in healthy donors. Comments on this clone: As yet, its antigen is unknown.

This PCR relied on a set of 60 Vbeta primers and 13 Jbeta primers. Assay: immunoSEQ multiplex PCR; the TCRdb copy retains only in-frame clones and omits some. The table has around 90,000 clones, 75% to 90% seen once; the top ten hold 6% to 7.5%. Overall study results and limits: Analysis performed later found about 17,000 TCR beta sequences associated with HLA alleles at 0.05 false discovery rate.

Germline V lookup: CDR1 MDHEN, CDR2 SYDVKM. The length of the CDR3 is 15 residues. V was clipped by 5 bases and J by 1 base, with 12 bases between them. The sequencing input was PBMCs. This receptor was taken from a man aged 40-49 years in good health and CMV-seropositive. This chain connects TRBV28 to TRBJ1-5; D may be TRBD1 (6 bases). The CDR3 DNA reads TGTGCCAGCAGTCTTACAGGGTTAAGCAATCAGCCCCAGCATTTT. This translates into CASSLTGLSNQPQHF.